These 31 T cell receptor beta chains share one sample of origin, sequenced in a study of beta chain features in type 1 diabetes. Expressed TCRB transcripts were sequenced, since all the RNA that had been isolated was reverse transcribed. Only in-frame clones appear in the TCRdb table, and some are missing; sequencing was by immunoSEQ multiplex PCR. Among about 42,000 clones listed, 50% were seen once. The sample was stem cell memory CD4+ T cells from blood. The receptors here all came from a woman aged 30 to 39 in good health.

This clone has just a few counts. This chain links TRBV10-3 with TRBJ2-2; a weak D match, TRBD2 (6 bases). V was cut by 8 bases and J by 7 bases, with 8 bases left in between. CDR1 is ENHRY, CDR2 SYGVKD, per germline. The CDR3 runs to 11 residues. CDR3 sequence (DNA): TGTGCCATCTGGAGGGGCGGGGAGCTGTTTTTT. Its translation: CAIWRGGELFF.

The rearrangement links TRBV7-9 to TRBJ2-6; TRBD2 aligns across 7 bases. Germline V gene data show CDR1 as SEHNR and CDR2 as FQNEAQ (reference sequence). J gave up 2 bases and V 8 bases, and 18 bases lay outside the gene matches. The CDR3 spans 19 residues. CDR3 protein: CASEPNVLLGGPGANVLTF. CDR3 DNA sequence: TGTGCCAGCGAACCAAACGTGTTGTTGGGAGGGCCTGGGGCCAACGTCCTGACTTTC.

The chain combines TRBV28 with TRBJ1-4; D not certain. Trimming took off 8 bases at V and 0 bases at J, with 4 bases between the two ends. The CDR3 totals 12 residues. Germline CDR1 and CDR2: MDHEN and SYDVKM. CDR3 bases: TGTGCCAGCGGAGCAACTAATGAAAAACTGTTTTTT. Its protein is CASGATNEKLFF.

The rearrangement uses TRBV6-5 and TRBJ2-2; 7 nucleotides match TRBD1. Unmatched junction bases numbered 3, after V lost 0 bases and J lost 5 bases. The CDR3 has 15 residues. Germline V gene sequence: CDR1 MNHEY, CDR2 SVGAGI. This CDR3 is CASSYSGQITGELFF. The CDR3 region has the DNA TGTGCCAGCAGTTACTCGGGACAGATTACCGGGGAGCTGTTTTTT.

The chain joins TRBV25-1 to TRBJ1-1; D may be TRBD1 (6 bases). Trimming left V 1 base short and J 11 bases short, with 14 bases between. The CDR3 consists of 13 residues. CDR1 MGHDK and CDR2 SYGVNS come from the germline V gene. CDR3 in DNA: TGTGCCAGCAGTGAATTGGGCGGAAGGGGGGCTTTCTTT. Translation gives CASSELGGRGAFF.

This chain uses TRBV6-1 with TRBJ2-1, with 7 nucleotides matching TRBD2. Germline CDR1 MNHNS, CDR2 SASEGT. This CDR3 is built from 15 residues. The J segment lost 1 base and the V segment lost 3 bases, leaving 3 bases of the junction unmatched. The CDR3 sequence: CASSDPAGSYNEQFF. The CDR3 DNA follows: TGTGCCAGCAGTGACCCAGCGGGATCCTACAATGAGCAGTTCTTC.

The chain employs TRBV5-1 and TRBJ2-3, with 9 bases lining up with TRBD2. Germline V gene sequence: CDR1 SGHRS, CDR2 YFSETQ. Losses at the gene ends were 4 bases for V and 0 bases for J; bases not matched to a gene: 12. CDR3 length equals 18 residues. CDR3 in DNA: TGCGCCAGCAGCCCCCGAAAGACTAGCGGAGCAAGCACAGATACGCAGTATTTT. It codes for CASSPRKTSGASTDTQYF.

This clone was seen a few times. The chain joins TRBV30 to TRBJ2-1; perhaps TRBD2 as D (6 bases). Trimming pared 2 bases from V and 15 bases from J, leaving 14 bases between. CDR3 length equals 11 residues. Germline CDR1 is GTSNPN and CDR2 is SVGIG (reference sequence). CDR3 region: CAWSSGTGTFF. The CDR3, as DNA: TGTGCCTGGAGTAGTGGGACTGGCACGTTCTTC.

This clone has more than one count but fewer than ten. CDR3 loop: CASRWTENTEAFF. CDR3 bases: TGTGCCAGCCGTTGGACAGAGAACACTGAAGCTTTCTTT. The chain uses TRBV7-2 and TRBJ1-1; D is possibly TRBD1 (6 bases). This CDR3 spans 13 amino acids. Per the germline V gene, CDR1 is SGHTA and CDR2 is FQGNSA. V was cut by 8 bases and J by 1 base, with 11 bases left in between.

V and J are TRBV19 and TRBJ1-1, with a tentative D call TRBD1 (6 bases). The V and J ends lost 1 base and 10 bases respectively, with 22 bases between them. This CDR3 is built from 16 residues. Germline V gene lookup returns CDR1 LNHDA and CDR2 SQIVND (reference sequence). The CDR3 is CASSIGSGAHQLRAFF. CDR3 bases: TGTGCCAGTAGTATAGGGTCAGGGGCTCACCAACTCCGAGCTTTCTTT. The whole variable domain, remainder taken from reference TRBV19 and TRBJ1-1, is DGGITQSPKYLFRKEGQNVTLSCEQNLNHDAMYWYRQDPGQGLRLIYYSQIVNDFQKGDIAEGYSVSREKKESFPLTVTSAQKNPTAFYLCASSIGSGAHQLRAFFGQGTRLTVV.

The CDR3 loop is CASSTRELGGAGANVLTF. The DNA for the CDR3 is TGTGCCAGCTCAACAAGAGAGTTAGGGGGGGCTGGGGCCAACGTCCTGACTTTC. The chain is built from TRBV18 and TRBJ2-6; a possible D gene is TRBD2 (7 bases). Germline lookup yields CDR1 KGHSH and CDR2 LQKENI. The CDR3 is 18 amino acids. V was clipped by 5 bases and J by 2 bases, with 19 bases between them.

The CDR3 sequence is CASRAVNEKLFF. The CDR3 DNA follows: TGTGCCAGCCGCGCGGTTAATGAAAAACTGTTTTTT. The genes are TRBV2 and TRBJ1-4; unclear D gene. V was clipped by 8 bases and J by 4 bases, with 8 bases between them. Germline V CDR1 and CDR2: SNHLY, FYNNEI. This CDR3 spans 12 amino acids.

This clone was seen more than once but under ten times. The rearrangement joins TRBV10-3 to TRBJ1-2; no clear D gene. Germline V lookup: CDR1 ENHRY, CDR2 SYGVKD. Trimming pared 0 bases from V and 7 bases from J, leaving 9 bases between. This CDR3 has 13 residues. CDR3 in amino acids: CAISESNRSGYTF. For the CDR3, the DNA is TGTGCCATCAGTGAGTCTAATCGTAGTGGCTACACCTTC.

This clone appeared a few times. This chain's CDR3 is CAISDPSGRMAETQYF. The CDR3 DNA reads TGTGCCATCAGTGACCCTAGCGGGAGAATGGCAGAGACCCAGTACTTC. The chain couples TRBV10-3 to TRBJ2-5; 10 bases match TRBD2. The J segment lost 4 bases and the V segment lost 3 bases, leaving 8 bases of the junction unmatched. Germline-derived CDR1 and CDR2 are ENHRY and SYGVKD. The CDR3 spans 16 residues.

The gene calls are TRBV7-9 and TRBJ1-1, with D unresolved. The V end was cut by 5 bases, the J end by 4 bases, with 17 bases between. The CDR3 is 15 residues long. The germline CDR1 and CDR2 sequences are SEHNR and FQNEAQ (reference sequence). The DNA for the CDR3 is TGTGCCAGCAGCCCAGGTCTCGGTGCAGGCACTGAAGCTTTCTTT. As protein: CASSPGLGAGTEAFF.

The sample holds a few counts of this clone. The chain combines TRBV5-1 with TRBJ1-1, with a possible D match to TRBD1 (6 bases). V was pared by 0 bases and J by 2 bases, with 11 bases between. The CDR3 totals 15 residues. Germline loops: CDR1 SGHRS, CDR2 YFSETQ. CDR3 nucleotide sequence: TGCGCCAGCAGCTTGGACGGGACACAAAACACTGAAGCTTTCTTT. Its translation: CASSLDGTQNTEAFF.

The chain couples TRBV28 to TRBJ1-5, with D possibly matching TRBD1 (5 bases). Germline V lookup: CDR1 MDHEN, CDR2 SYDVKM. V was clipped by 2 bases and J by 4 bases, with 12 bases between them. The CDR3 loop spans 15 amino acids. The CDR3 sequence is CASSLGQGRNQPQHF. CDR3 nucleotide sequence: TGTGCCAGCAGTTTAGGGCAGGGCAGGAATCAGCCCCAGCATTTT.

This clone has just a few counts. The chain recombines TRBV30 with TRBJ2-7; 8 nucleotides align to TRBD1. The CDR3 has 13 amino acids. V trimming: 2 bases; J trimming: 7 bases; junction bases outside the gene matches: 7. The germline CDR1 and CDR2 sequences are GTSNPN and SVGIG (reference sequence). The CDR3 loop is CAWSYQGAQEQYF. In DNA form, the CDR3 reads TGTGCCTGGAGTTATCAGGGGGCTCAGGAGCAGTACTTC.

The V and J genes are TRBV4-1 and TRBJ2-2, with 8 bases aligning to TRBD1. The CDR3 totals 19 residues. J gave up 5 bases and V 3 bases, and 17 bases lay outside the gene matches. Germline V gives CDR1 MGHRA, CDR2 YSYEKL. In DNA form, the CDR3 reads TGCGCCAGCAGCCACATAGGACAGGGCGCGTCCCTGGGAACCGGGGAGCTGTTTTTT. Translating gives CASSHIGQGASLGTGELFF.

This clone came up a few times. The V gene is TRBV28, the J gene TRBJ2-1; 7 nucleotides agree with TRBD2. The CDR3 extends over 15 amino acids. In germline, CDR1 is MDHEN, CDR2 SYDVKM. The J segment lost 2 bases and the V segment lost 5 bases, leaving 6 bases of the junction unmatched. The CDR3 sequence: CASSPSGGAYNEQFF. DNA for the CDR3: TGTGCCAGCAGTCCTTCGGGGGGTGCCTACAATGAGCAGTTCTTC. The entire variable domain, with the rest obtained from reference TRBV28 and TRBJ2-1, is as follows: DVKVTQSSRYLVKRTGEKVFLECVQDMDHENMFWYRQDPGLGLRLIYFSYDVKMKEKGDIPEGYSVSREKKERFSLILESASTNQTSMYLCASSPSGGAYNEQFFGPGTRLTVL.

About this clone itself: A read error may produce the germline difference seen at one junction end. The V and J genes are TRBV10-3 and TRBJ1-2, with 10 bases that match TRBD1. This CDR3 is 14 amino acids long. The germline V gene has CDR1 ENHRY and CDR2 SYGVKD. The CDR3 loop is CAVRGTGDDYGYTF. For the CDR3, the DNA is TGTGCCGTCAGGGGGACAGGGGACGACTATGGCTACACCTTC.

J is TRBJ1-3 and V is TRBV5-4; D call uncertain. Germline V gives CDR1 SGHNT, CDR2 YYREEE (reference sequence). The V end was cut by 2 bases, the J end by 1 base, with 7 bases between. CDR3 length: 14 residues. The CDR3 nucleotides are TGTGCCAGCAGCTTACAGTCTTCTGGAAACACCATATATTTT. Translation: CASSLQSSGNTIYF.

This rearrangement joins TRBV2 to TRBJ2-7, with 9 bases aligning to TRBD2. Germline V gene lookup returns CDR1 SNHLY and CDR2 FYNNEI. This CDR3 region has 14 residues. The ends lost 7 bases at V and 0 bases at J; junction bases unmatched: 4. CDR3 DNA: TGTGCCAGCATCGCGACTAGCGGCTCCTACGAGCAGTACTTC. Its protein product is CASIATSGSYEQYF.

V usage is TRBV29-1 and J usage is TRBJ2-1, with 8 bases fitting TRBD1. Germline trimming cut 4 bases from V and 0 bases from J; bases unmatched to any gene: 5. CDR1 is SQVTM, CDR2 ANQGSEA, per germline. The CDR3 runs to 15 residues. The CDR3 DNA reads TGCAGCGTTGTAGGACAGGGAGGCTCCTACAATGAGCAGTTCTTC. Encoded protein: CSVVGQGGSYNEQFF.

CDR3 DNA: TGTGCCAGCAGCTCAGTCTCCTACAATGAGCAGTTCTTC. Its translation: CASSSVSYNEQFF. The chain has TRBV11-3 and TRBJ2-1; no firm D call. Germline CDR1 and CDR2: SGHNT and YENEEA. This CDR3 has 13 residues. V lost 4 bases, J lost 0 bases, and 4 bases lay in between.

The chain employs TRBV10-3 and TRBJ2-5, with D possibly matching TRBD1 (6 bases). Germline CDR1 ENHRY, CDR2 SYGVKD. The CDR3 runs to 12 residues. Trimming shortened V by 10 bases and J by 5 bases, and 14 bases separated the two germline ends. CDR3 region: CATRGSEETQYF. The CDR3 DNA follows: TGTGCCACCAGGGGTTCGGAGGAGACCCAGTACTTC.

This clone was recorded a few times. The J gene is TRBJ1-2, the V gene TRBV18; 7 positions agree with TRBD1. The germline CDR1 and CDR2 sequences are KGHSH and LQKENI. The CDR3 is 15 residues long. V lost 3 bases and J lost 3; bases outside the gene matches: 7. CDR3 in amino acids: CASSPFDREDYGYTF. CDR3 in DNA: TGTGCCAGCTCACCGTTTGACAGGGAAGACTATGGCTACACCTTC.

The chain has TRBV7-2 and TRBJ2-3; 7 nucleotides line up with TRBD2. The trim removed 3 bases at V and 2 bases at J, leaving 8 bases unmatched. Germline assignment: CDR1 SGHTA and CDR2 FQGNSA. The CDR3 has 16 amino acids. The chain's CDR3 is CASSFLTSQSTDTQYF. For the CDR3, the DNA is TGTGCCAGCAGCTTCCTGACTAGCCAATCCACAGATACGCAGTATTTT.

CDR3: CASSLFPGTDLPKNIQYF. The CDR3 DNA is TGTGCCAGCAGTTTATTCCCCGGGACTGACTTACCCAAAAACATTCAGTACTTC. The J gene is TRBJ2-4, the V gene TRBV28; possible D gene TRBD2, 6 bases. With 1 base removed from V and 2 bases from J, the gap between germline ends came to 18 bases. This CDR3 has 18 amino acids. The germline V gene encodes CDR1 MDHEN and CDR2 SYDVKM.

V is TRBV4-2 and J is TRBJ2-3; TRBD2 matches at 7 bases. The CDR3 has 15 residues. The junction had 6 bases not matched to a gene; V was cut back by 0 bases and J by 6 bases. Germline loops: CDR1 LGHNA, CDR2 YNFKEQ. CDR3 residues: CASSQDALGGDTQYF. In nucleotides, the CDR3 is TGTGCCAGCAGCCAAGACGCCTTGGGGGGGGATACGCAGTATTTT.

V usage is TRBV4-3 and J usage is TRBJ2-7; tentatively, D is TRBD1 (5 bases). This CDR3 contains 16 residues. Germline V gene sequence: CDR1 LGHNA, CDR2 YSLEER. Trimming took off 4 bases at V and 4 bases at J, with 20 bases between the two ends. The CDR3: CASSLKDIPRVYEQYF. The CDR3 DNA sequence: TGCGCCAGCAGCCTAAAGGACATCCCTAGGGTATACGAGCAGTACTTC.